This T cell receptor (beta chain) was recovered during a study of beta chain features in type 1 diabetes. Isolation of CD4+ naive, central memory, regulatory and stem cell-like memory cells was achieved by sorting via CD45RO/CCR7/CD25/CD127/CD95/CD27. Every bit of the isolated RNA underwent reverse transcription, so sequencing read expressed TCRB transcripts. Each sample of naive, central memory or regulatory T cells had, on average, about 3.57 million reads. Profiled with immunoSEQ multiplex PCR; TCRdb holds only in-frame clones, not every one. The data show about 660,000 clones, with about 14% seen just once and approximately 0.039% held by the top ten. To note about this clone: Its antigen is unidentified.

Notes on the study in general: TCRB CDR3 length was moderately but significantly reduced in all four CD4+ subsets of Type 1 diabetes patients.

The germline V gene has CDR1 LGHNA and CDR2 YNFKEQ. The CDR3 consists of 13 residues. V gave up 0 bases and J gave up 8 bases, with 10 bases separating them. The genes are TRBV4-2 and TRBJ1-1; D gene ambiguous. The source is a man aged 18-30 years with type 1 diabetes. The specimen sequenced was naive CD4+ T cells from blood. The CDR3 region has the DNA TGTGCCAGCAGCCAAGATTTCGGAGGGGAAGCTTTCTTT. Residues: CASSQDFGGEAFF.